This T cell receptor beta chain was captured by sequencing in a study of blood T cell repertoires in COVID-19. At the level of the study: Acute and convalescent COVID-19 samples came from the United States, Italy and Spain. The analysed material was cDNA or gDNA that came from T cells, B-cell-depleted T cells, or PBMCs.

As processed by the authors: Amplification of reference gene primers provided the estimated nucleated cell counts. Here immunoSEQ multiplex PCR was the method, and the copy in TCRdb shows in-frame clones only, minus some. The DNA gave D and trimming, while V, J and clone size come from that table. The table lists about 120,000 clones, around nine tenths of them singletons. CDR3 size: 17 residues. Germline CDR1 reads SGHTA; CDR2 reads FQGNSA. Trimming pared 5 bases from V and 0 bases from J, leaving 14 bases between. The material sequenced was peripheral blood. The chain joins TRBV7-2 to TRBJ2-6; D uncertain. The source is a woman aged 50 to 60 with active or convalescent COVID-19. The CDR3 loop reads CASSPLWASSGANVLTF. For the CDR3, the DNA is TGTGCCAGCAGCCCCCTGTGGGCGTCCTCTGGGGCCAACGTCCTGACTTTC.